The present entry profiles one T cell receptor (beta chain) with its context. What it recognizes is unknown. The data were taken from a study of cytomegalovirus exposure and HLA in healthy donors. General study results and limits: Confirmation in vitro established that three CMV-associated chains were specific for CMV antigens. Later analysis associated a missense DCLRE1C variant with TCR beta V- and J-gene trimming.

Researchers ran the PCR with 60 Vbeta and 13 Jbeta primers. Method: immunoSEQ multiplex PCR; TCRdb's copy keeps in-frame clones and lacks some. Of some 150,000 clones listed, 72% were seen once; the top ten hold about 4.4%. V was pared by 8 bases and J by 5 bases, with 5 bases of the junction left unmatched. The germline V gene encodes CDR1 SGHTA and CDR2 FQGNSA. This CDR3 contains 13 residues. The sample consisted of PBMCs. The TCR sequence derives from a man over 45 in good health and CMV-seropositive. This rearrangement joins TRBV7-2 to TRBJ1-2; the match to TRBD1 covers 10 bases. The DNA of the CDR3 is TGTGCCAGCTCGGACAGGGGGAATTATGGCTACACCTTC. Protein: CASSDRGNYGYTF.